A selection of T cell receptor beta chains follows, all from one sample in a study of blood T cell repertoires in COVID-19. The table came from immunoSEQ multiplex PCR; TCRdb's copy has only in-frame clones and leaves some out. The sample yields approximately 270,000 clones, more than 65% seen once. Sequencing was performed on peripheral blood. These receptors were taken from a person between 65 and 79 years old with COVID-19, enrolled during active disease. CDR3s include the opening cysteine and the closing phenylalanine or tryptophan. The D gene is left open where the match is weak. Clone size is given for some rows only: seen once, a few or many times, or a class if the clone is expanded.

clone_size d_call j_call v_call cdr3_nt cdr3_aa
few NA TRBJ2-1 TRBV18 TGTGCCAGCTCACGATCGGGGGGCAGCGATGAGCAGTTCTTC CASSRSGGSDEQFF
NA TRBD2 TRBJ2-3 TRBV3-1/TRBV3-2 TGTGCCAGCAGCCAAGATAGGGCTAGCGGGGCAGATACGCAGTATTTT CASSQDRASGADTQYF
once TRBD2 TRBJ2-7 TRBV7-9 TGTGCCAGCAGCCCAGGGACTAGCGGGAGTCACTACGAGCAGTACTTC CASSPGTSGSHYEQYF
NA TRBD2 TRBJ2-1 TRBV5-1 TGCGCCAGCAGCCCCTCGGGACTAGCGGAGAACAATGAGCAGTTCTTC CASSPSGLAENNEQFF
NA TRBD2 TRBJ2-1 TRBV5-1 TGCGCCAGCGCGCTTACCATAGCGGGAAACAATGAGCAGTTCTTC CASALTIAGNNEQFF
once TRBD1 TRBJ1-2 TRBV19 TGTGCCAGTAGAGCTGACAGGGCTAACAACTATGGCTACACCTTC CASRADRANNYGYTF
NA NA TRBJ1-2 TRBV3-1/TRBV3-2 TGTGCCAGCAGCCAGGAGGATATTGGGAACTATGGCTACACCTTC CASSQEDIGNYGYTF
NA NA TRBJ1-4 TRBV11-2 TGTGCCAGCCGTAGGACAGCTAATGAAAAACTGTTTTTT CASRRTANEKLFF
NA NA TRBJ2-7 TRBV16 TGTGCCAGCAGCCAACGACAGTGGTACGAGCAGTACTTC CASSQRQWYEQYF
NA TRBD1 TRBJ2-7 TRBV6-5 TGTGCCAGCAGTTACTCCGGGACAGGGGCCTCCCACGAGCAGTACTTC CASSYSGTGASHEQYF
NA NA TRBJ1-3 TRBV11-2 TGTGCCAGCAGCTTACCCAGGGTTACAGGAAACACCATATATTTT CASSLPRVTGNTIYF
NA TRBD1 TRBJ1-6 TRBV5-1 TGCGCCAGCAGCCAAGGACAGGGGTCGGGTTCACCCCTCCACTTT CASSQGQGSGSPLHF
NA TRBD1 TRBJ1-1 TRBV27 TGTGCCAGCAGCCGTGCCGGGACAGGAAACACTGAAGCTTTCTTT CASSRAGTGNTEAFF
NA TRBD1 TRBJ1-5 TRBV2 TGTGCCAGCAGGGAAGGGGGCCAGCCCCAGCATTTT CASREGGQPQHF
NA TRBD1 TRBJ1-2 TRBV7-9 TGTGCCAGCAGACTCAGGGGGACTAACTATGGCTACACCTTC CASRLRGTNYGYTF
NA NA TRBJ1-1 TRBV6-2/TRBV6-3 TGTGCCAGCAGTCCCGGGACAAAAAACACTGAGGCTTTCTTT CASSPGTKNTEAFF
NA NA TRBJ2-5 TRBV19 TGTGCCAGTAGTATCTCTGCAGGCCGGGAGACCCAGTACTTC CASSISAGRETQYF
NA NA TRBJ1-5 TRBV20-1 TGCAGTGCTAGTTCGACAGGACCTGATAGCAATCAGCCCCAGCATTTT CSASSTGPDSNQPQHF
NA TRBD1 TRBJ1-5 TRBV2 TGTGCCAGCAGCGAGGGGGGACAGAACAATCAGCCCCAGCATTTT CASSEGGQNNQPQHF
NA NA TRBJ2-3 TRBV4-3 TGCGCCAGCAGCCAAGTTAGGGGCCCAGATACGCAGTATTTT CASSQVRGPDTQYF
NA NA TRBJ2-1 TRBV6-6 TGTGCCAGCAGTGTTAGCGGATACTCCTACAATGAGCAGTTCTTC CASSVSGYSYNEQFF
NA TRBD1 TRBJ1-4 TRBV29-1 TGCAGCGCCGCCCGGGACAGGGGTAATGAAAAACTGTTTTTT CSAARDRGNEKLFF
NA NA TRBJ1-5 TRBV19 TGTGCCAGTAGTATAGTCCCAGACAACAATCAGCCCCAGCATTTT CASSIVPDNNQPQHF
once TRBD2 TRBJ2-3 TRBV5-4 TGTGCCAGCAGGAGAGCGGGGGACACAGATACGCAGTATTTT CASRRAGDTDTQYF
once TRBD1 TRBJ2-7 TRBV7-6 TGTGCCAGCAGCTCTTCCGGGGGACAGGCCTACGAGCAGTACTTC CASSSSGGQAYEQYF
NA TRBD1 TRBJ2-5 TRBV27 TGTGCCAGCAGTTTAGGGGACAGGGGACAAGAGACCCAGTACTTC CASSLGDRGQETQYF
NA TRBD1 TRBJ1-4 TRBV7-2 TGTGCCAGCAGCTTCCAGGACAGGGTGGATGAAAAACTGTTTTTT CASSFQDRVDEKLFF
once NA TRBJ1-4 TRBV19 TGTGCCAGTAGTATCGGGTCAAGGACAGAGGTGTTTTTT CASSIGSRTEVFF
NA TRBD1 TRBJ1-1 TRBV28 TGTGCCAGCAGTGAGCAGGGGGAAAAAGCTTTCTTT CASSEQGEKAFF
NA NA TRBJ1-3 TRBV5-1 TGCGCCAGCAGCCCCGCCCAGGTTGGAAACACCATATATTTT CASSPAQVGNTIYF
NA NA TRBJ2-7 TRBV5-6 TGTGCCAGCAGCTTGGCCCTCCAGAACACCTACGAGCAGTACTTC CASSLALQNTYEQYF